This T cell receptor (beta chain) was identified in a study of shared clonotypes between healthy human individuals. Trimming stripped 2 bases from V and 1 base from J, with 5 bases between. The CDR3 contains 13 residues. Germline V gene lookup returns CDR1 MDHEN and CDR2 SYDVKM. Over several immunoSEQ plates, each subset's genomic DNA was distributed in even portions. Assay: immunoSEQ multiplex PCR; the TCRdb copy retains only in-frame clones and omits some. The sample includes a few hundred thousand clones, under 80% of them seen just once. The sequence was obtained from a man between 25 and 39 years old in good health. Sample: memory CD4+ T cells sorted from blood. The subset here: CD45RA-negative fraction. The rearrangement links TRBV28 to TRBJ2-5; no reliable D call. CDR3: CASSLISQETQYF. The CDR3 bases are TGTGCCAGCAGTTTAATCAGCCAAGAGACCCAGTACTTC. Complete variable domain (other parts from reference TRBV28 and TRBJ2-5): DVKVTQSSRYLVKRTGEKVFLECVQDMDHENMFWYRQDPGLGLRLIYFSYDVKMKEKGDIPEGYSVSREKKERFSLILESASTNQTSMYLCASSLISQETQYFGPGTRLLVL.